This T cell receptor beta chain originates from a study of blood T cell repertoires in COVID-19. Study overall: The samples span acute and convalescent COVID-19 from the United States, Italy and Spain.

The germline V and J ends were trimmed by 2 bases and 4 bases, with 16 bases remaining between them. In germline, CDR1 is KGHDR, CDR2 SFDVKD. The CDR3 has 17 residues. Original processing methods: Estimates of nucleated cell counts were drawn from the amplification of reference gene primers. Some clones are missing from TCRdb's copy, which holds only in-frame ones; the method was immunoSEQ multiplex PCR. That table is the source of V, J and clone size, and D and trimming were worked out from the DNA. The sample lists 500,000 to 600,000 clones, roughly nine tenths occurring once. Seattle enrolled patients during active infection and tracked them longitudinally.

The rearrangement uses TRBV24-1 and TRBJ2-2, with a weak D call TRBD2 (5 bases). This receptor was obtained from a woman between 45 and 65 years old with COVID-19, enrolled during active disease. The source material was peripheral blood. The CDR3 loop is CATSDSLASRGTGELFF. Here the CDR3 DNA reads TGTGCCACCAGTGATTCGCTAGCATCTCGAGGCACCGGGGAGCTGTTTTTT.